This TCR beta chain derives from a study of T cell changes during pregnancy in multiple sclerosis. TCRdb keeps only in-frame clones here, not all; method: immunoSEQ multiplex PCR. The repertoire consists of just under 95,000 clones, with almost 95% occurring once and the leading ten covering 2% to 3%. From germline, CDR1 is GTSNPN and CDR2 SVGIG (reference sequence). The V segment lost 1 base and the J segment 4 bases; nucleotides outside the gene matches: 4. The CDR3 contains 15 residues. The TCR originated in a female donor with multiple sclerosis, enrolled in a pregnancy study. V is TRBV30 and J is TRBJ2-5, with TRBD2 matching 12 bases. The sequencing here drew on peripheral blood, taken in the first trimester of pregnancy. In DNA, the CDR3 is TGTGCCTGGAGTGAGTCTAGCGGGAGGGGAGAGACCCAGTACTTC. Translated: CAWSESSGRGETQYF.